Listed below are T cell receptor beta chains from one sample, sequenced in a study of T cells in localized non-small cell lung cancer. The assay was immunoSEQ multiplex PCR, and TCRdb's table has in-frame clones only and misses some. The sample lists under 65,000 clones; about 90% were seen once. Sample: peripheral blood, taken before any cancer treatment. The receptors were gathered from a man aged 35-69 years with stage I squamous cell lung carcinoma. Both conserved end residues are trimmed from each CDR3. The D gene is left open where the match is weak. Clone size is shown for a subset of rows, as once, few, many or a class of expanded clone.

j_gene	abundance	d_gene	v_gene	CDR3aa
TRBJ1-4	NA	TRBD1	TRBV5-1	ASSEGQVHEKLF
TRBJ1-2	NA	NA	TRBV2	ASSGEGRADGYT
TRBJ2-7	NA	TRBD2	TRBV15	ATSREPAGVYEQY
TRBJ2-1	NA	NA	TRBV4-3	ASSPRGAPYWEQF
TRBJ2-3	NA	TRBD2	TRBV9	ASSVGGGSEDTQY
NA	NA	TRBD1	TRBV18	ASSPRGQESSYEQY
TRBJ1-3	NA	TRBD1	TRBV28	ASSFGTGTRNTIY
TRBJ2-1	NA	NA	TRBV19	ASNRDSLGEQF
TRBJ2-4	NA	TRBD2	TRBV28	ASSFSGGVAKNIQY
TRBJ2-1	NA	NA	TRBV4-3	ASSLTGGSSYNEQF
TRBJ1-1	NA	TRBD1	TRBV6-6	ASSAPGTENTEAF
TRBJ2-1	NA	NA	TRBV5-1	ASSGTGTYNEQF
TRBJ1-4	once	TRBD1	TRBV4-3	ASSQGDRTVEKLF
TRBJ1-1	NA	TRBD1	TRBV28	ASSPGTGSPEAF
TRBJ2-3	NA	TRBD2	TRBV2	ASSERTSGGLGTQY
TRBJ1-3	NA	NA	TRBV29-1	SVGIGGNTIY
TRBJ1-1	NA	NA	TRBV11-2	ASSLVYLQDGENNEAF
TRBJ2-5	NA	TRBD1	TRBV5-1	ASSSTGQGRETQY
TRBJ2-2	NA	TRBD1	TRBV9	ASSPPGQGWNTGELF
TRBJ2-7	NA	NA	TRBV11-2	ASSLDILTASSYEQY
TRBJ2-7	NA	NA	TRBV11-2	ASSFQGTYEQY
TRBJ2-1	many	TRBD1	TRBV5-1	ASSLEDRVGNEQF
TRBJ2-2	NA	TRBD2	TRBV9	ASSVSGRDGELF
TRBJ1-6	NA	NA	TRBV10-3	ATARENNSPLH
TRBJ2-7	NA	TRBD2	TRBV9	ASSPGRERNEQY
TRBJ2-3	NA	NA	TRBV9	ASSVTSGSTDTQY
TRBJ2-5	NA	NA	TRBV9	ASSLSQSETQY
TRBJ1-4	NA	NA	TRBV4-2	ASSPIQGINEKLF
TRBJ1-2	NA	NA	TRBV4-3	ASSQDLGSFYGYT
TRBJ2-7	NA	NA	TRBV2	ASTRQEQY
TRBJ2-7	NA	TRBD2	TRBV7-9	ASSLDQLAGDEQY
TRBJ1-2	NA	TRBD1	TRBV30	AWSVQGPNYGYT
TRBJ2-3	once	NA	TRBV4-2	ASRTSGNADTQY
TRBJ2-7	NA	NA	TRBV7-2	ASSLNWAGEQY
TRBJ2-7	NA	TRBD2	TRBV19	ASSLRLAGGQHSYEQY
TRBJ1-2	NA	TRBD1	TRBV6-6	ASSLRQGTNYGYT
TRBJ1-2	few	NA	TRBV2	ASNPDGDYGYT
TRBJ2-5	NA	NA	TRBV9	ASSATGQETQY
TRBJ2-7	NA	TRBD1	TRBV7-2	ASSLVGTGGYEQY
TRBJ2-1	NA	TRBD1	TRBV4-1	ARRPPGGESYNEQF
TRBJ2-7	NA	NA	TRBV5-5	ASSLWDGPNYEQY
TRBJ1-4	NA	NA	TRBV9	ASSVGLSEKLF
TRBJ2-1	NA	NA	TRBV2	ASSELGGSYNEQF
TRBJ2-2	NA	NA	TRBV14	ASSQGRYTGELF
TRBJ2-5	once	TRBD2	TRBV11-3	ASSWGRGAETQY
TRBJ2-3	NA	TRBD2	TRBV5-4	ASSTGLAGADTQY
TRBJ1-2	NA	NA	TRBV6-1	AMMDPNYGYT
TRBJ2-3	NA	NA	TRBV5-1	ASSSREPRTDTQY
TRBJ1-5	NA	TRBD1	TRBV30	AWSPPARGDQPQH
TRBJ1-5	NA	NA	TRBV5-1	ASSQDRDNQPQH
TRBJ1-1	NA	NA	TRBV7-8	ASGIRGTEAF
TRBJ2-1	NA	NA	TRBV7-3	ASSPRAGGGEQF
TRBJ2-3	once	NA	TRBV10-3	AITSKAASTDTQY
TRBJ2-1	NA	TRBD2	TRBV27	ASSWREVNEQF
TRBJ1-4	NA	NA	TRBV6-6	ASSRDNYNEKLF